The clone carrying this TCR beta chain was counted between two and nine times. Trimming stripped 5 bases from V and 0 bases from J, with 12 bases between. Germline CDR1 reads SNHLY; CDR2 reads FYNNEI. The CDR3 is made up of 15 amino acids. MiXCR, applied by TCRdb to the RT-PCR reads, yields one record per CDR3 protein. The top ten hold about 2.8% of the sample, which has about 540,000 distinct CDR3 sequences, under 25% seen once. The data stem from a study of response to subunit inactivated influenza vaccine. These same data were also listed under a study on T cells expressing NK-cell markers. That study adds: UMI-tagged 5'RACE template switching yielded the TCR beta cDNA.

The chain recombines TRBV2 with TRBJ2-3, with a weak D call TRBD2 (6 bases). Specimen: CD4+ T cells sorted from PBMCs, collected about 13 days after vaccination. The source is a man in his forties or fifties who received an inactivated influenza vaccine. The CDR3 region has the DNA TGTGCCAGCAGTCCCGGACTACCGAGCACAGATACGCAGTATTTT. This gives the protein CASSPGLPSTDTQYF.